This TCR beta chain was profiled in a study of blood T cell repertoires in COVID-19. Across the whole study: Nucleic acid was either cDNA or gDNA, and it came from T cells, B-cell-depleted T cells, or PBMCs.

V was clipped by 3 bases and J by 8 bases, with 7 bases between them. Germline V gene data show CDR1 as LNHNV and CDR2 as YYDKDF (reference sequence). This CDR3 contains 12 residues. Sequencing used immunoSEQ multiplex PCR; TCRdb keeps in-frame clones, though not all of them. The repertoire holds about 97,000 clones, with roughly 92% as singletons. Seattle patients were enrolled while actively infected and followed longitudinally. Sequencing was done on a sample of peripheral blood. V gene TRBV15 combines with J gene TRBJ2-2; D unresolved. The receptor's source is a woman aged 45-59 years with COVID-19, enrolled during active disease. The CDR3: CATSSNSGELFF. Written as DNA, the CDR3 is TGTGCCACCAGCAGTAACAGTGGGGAGCTGTTTTTT.